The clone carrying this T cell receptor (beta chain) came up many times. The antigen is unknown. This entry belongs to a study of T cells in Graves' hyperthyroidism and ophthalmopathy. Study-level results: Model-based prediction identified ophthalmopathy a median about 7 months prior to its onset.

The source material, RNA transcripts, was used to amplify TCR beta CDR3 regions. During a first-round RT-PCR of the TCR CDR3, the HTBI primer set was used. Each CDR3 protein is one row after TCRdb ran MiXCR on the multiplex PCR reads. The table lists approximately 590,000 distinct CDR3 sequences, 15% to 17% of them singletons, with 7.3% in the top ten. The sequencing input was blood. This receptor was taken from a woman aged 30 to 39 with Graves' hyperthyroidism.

The chain's CDR3 is CAWSLDNTEAFF. The CDR3 region has the DNA TGTGCCTGGAGTTTGGACAACACTGAAGCTTTCTTT. The chain carries TRBV30 and TRBJ1-1; D is ambiguous. V was trimmed by 2 bases and J by 2 bases, leaving 6 bases between them. Germline-derived CDR1 and CDR2 are GTSNPN and SVGIG (reference sequence). There are 12 residues in the CDR3.